Each of the 10 T cell receptor beta chains below was sequenced from the same sample in a study of CXCR3-negative and CXCR3-positive naive CD8 T cells. Each TRB cDNA library was prepared by 5' RACE (with UMI labels). Reanalyzing the 5' RACE reads, TCRdb keeps one entry per CDR3 protein, without DNA. The sample totals approximately 83,000 distinct CDR3 sequences. What was sequenced was naive CXCR3- CD8+ T cells from blood. The subset here: CD45RO-CCR7+CD27+CD95- naive CD8+ T cells lacking CXCR3 (TNR3-). The receptors shown here come from a human donor in good health. Some clones in this sample may be carry-over from other donors' samples.

The J gene is TRBJ2-1, the V gene TRBV7-9; TCRdb lists TRBD1, though no DNA is available to test this call. Germline CDR1 and CDR2: SEHNR and FQNEAQ (reference sequence). This CDR3 is 16 amino acids long. CDR3 protein: CASSSPLASAYNEQFF.

The genes are TRBV7-9 and TRBJ2-7; TCRdb reports TRBD1, a call that lacks DNA to check it against. CDR3 size: 16 residues. The germline V gene encodes CDR1 SEHNR and CDR2 FQNEAQ (reference sequence). This chain's CDR3 is CASSLLGTGTAYEQYF.

The chain is built from TRBV11-2 and TRBJ2-2. The germline gives CDR1 SGHAT, CDR2 FQNNGV. The CDR3 sequence is 13 residues long. The CDR3: CASSSSAAGELFF.

The chain recombines TRBV4-1 with TRBJ1-2; absent DNA, TCRdb's TRBD1 call cannot be checked. Looked up from germline, CDR1 is MGHRA and CDR2 is YSYEKL. This CDR3 is 17 amino acids long. CDR3: CASSQPSIGATNYGYTF.

The V and J genes are TRBV14 and TRBJ2-7; the D gene TCRdb calls, TRBD1, cannot be checked with no DNA. The CDR3 contains 15 residues. The germline V gene has CDR1 SGHDN and CDR2 FVKESK. The CDR3 protein is CASSHRQALSYEQYF.

The chain uses TRBV29-1 and TRBJ1-1. The CDR3 runs to 13 residues. In germline, CDR1 is SQVTM, CDR2 ANQGSEA. The CDR3 loop is CSAEDSLSTEAFF.

The rearrangement joins TRBV7-9 to TRBJ2-7. The CDR3 sequence is 14 residues long. In germline, CDR1 is SEHNR, CDR2 FQNEAQ (reference sequence). This CDR3 is CASSPSWGSYEQYF.

The V and J genes are TRBV20-1 and TRBJ1-1. The CDR3 has 12 amino acids. In germline, CDR1 is DFQATT, CDR2 SNEGSKA (reference sequence). This CDR3 is CSARTGLNEAFF.

This chain uses TRBV28 with TRBJ2-4. CDR3 length: 12 residues. Germline-derived CDR1 and CDR2 are MDHEN and SYDVKM. The CDR3 loop is CASSYNEAIQYF.

V usage is TRBV7-3 and J usage is TRBJ2-1; TCRdb's assignment of TRBD1 cannot be checked, as there is no DNA. This CDR3 is 15 amino acids long. Germline V gene data show CDR1 as SGHTA and CDR2 as FQGTGA. The CDR3 loop reads CASSPDRGPYNEQFF. The whole variable domain, filled in from reference TRBV7-3 and TRBJ2-1, reads GAGVSQTPSNKVTEKGKYVELRCDPISGHTALYWYRQSLGQGPEFLIYFQGTGAADDSGLPNDRFFAVRPEGSVSTLKIQRTERGDSAVYLCASSPDRGPYNEQFFGPGTRLTVL.